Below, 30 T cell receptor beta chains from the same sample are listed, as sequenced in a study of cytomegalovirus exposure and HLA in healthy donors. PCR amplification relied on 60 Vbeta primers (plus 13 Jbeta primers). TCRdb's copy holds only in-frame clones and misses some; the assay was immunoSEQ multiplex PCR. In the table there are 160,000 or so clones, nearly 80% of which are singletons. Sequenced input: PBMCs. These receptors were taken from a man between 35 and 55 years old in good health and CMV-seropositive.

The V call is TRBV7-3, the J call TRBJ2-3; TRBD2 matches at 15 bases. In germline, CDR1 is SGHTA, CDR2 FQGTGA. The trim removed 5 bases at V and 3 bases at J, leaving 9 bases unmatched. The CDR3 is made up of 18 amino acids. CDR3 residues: CASSRRTSGRAETDTQYF. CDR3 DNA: TGTGCCAGCAGCAGGAGGACTAGCGGGAGGGCCGAAACAGATACGCAGTATTTT.

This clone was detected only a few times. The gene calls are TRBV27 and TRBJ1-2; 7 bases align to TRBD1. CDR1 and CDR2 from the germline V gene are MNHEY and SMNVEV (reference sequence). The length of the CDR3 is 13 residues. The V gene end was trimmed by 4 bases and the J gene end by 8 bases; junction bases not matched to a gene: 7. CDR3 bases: TGTGCCAGCAGTTGGGGGCAGGGGGGCGGCTACACCTTC. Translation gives CASSWGQGGGYTF.

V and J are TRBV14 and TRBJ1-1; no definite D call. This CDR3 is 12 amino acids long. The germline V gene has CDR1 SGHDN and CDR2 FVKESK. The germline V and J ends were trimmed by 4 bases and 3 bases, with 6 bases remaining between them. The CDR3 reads CASSPQYTEAFF. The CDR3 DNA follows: TGTGCCAGCAGCCCACAGTACACTGAAGCTTTCTTT.

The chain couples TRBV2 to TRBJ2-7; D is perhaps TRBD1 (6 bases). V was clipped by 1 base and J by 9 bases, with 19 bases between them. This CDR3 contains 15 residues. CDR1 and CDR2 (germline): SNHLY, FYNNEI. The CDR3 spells CASSEESAQGKGQYF. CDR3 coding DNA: TGTGCCAGCAGTGAAGAGTCGGCACAGGGAAAGGGGCAGTACTTC.

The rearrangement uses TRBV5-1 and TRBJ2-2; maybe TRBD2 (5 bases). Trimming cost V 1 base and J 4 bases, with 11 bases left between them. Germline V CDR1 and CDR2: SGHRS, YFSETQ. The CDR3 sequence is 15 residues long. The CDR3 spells CASSLTGWTTGELFF. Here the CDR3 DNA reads TGCGCCAGCAGCTTGACGGGATGGACCACCGGGGAGCTGTTTTTT.

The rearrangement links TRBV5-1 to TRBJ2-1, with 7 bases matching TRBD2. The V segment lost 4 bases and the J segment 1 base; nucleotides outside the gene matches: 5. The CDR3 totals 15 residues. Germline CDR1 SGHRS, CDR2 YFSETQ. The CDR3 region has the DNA TGCGCCAGCAGCATGCTAGCGGAGTCCTACAATGAGCAGTTCTTC. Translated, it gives CASSMLAESYNEQFF.

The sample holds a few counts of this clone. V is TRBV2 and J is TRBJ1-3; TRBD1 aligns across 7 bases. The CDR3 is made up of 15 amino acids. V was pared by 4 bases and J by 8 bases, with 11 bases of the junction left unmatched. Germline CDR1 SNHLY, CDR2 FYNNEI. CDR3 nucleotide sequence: TGTGCCAGCAGTGCGGGGACAGCGGGTCTGGACACCATATATTTT. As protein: CASSAGTAGLDTIYF.

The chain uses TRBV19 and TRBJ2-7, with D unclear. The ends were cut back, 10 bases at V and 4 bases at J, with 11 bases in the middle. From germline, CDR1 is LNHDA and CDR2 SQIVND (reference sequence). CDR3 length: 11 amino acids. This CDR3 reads CATRVGYEQYF. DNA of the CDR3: TGTGCCACTCGGGTTGGGTACGAGCAGTACTTC. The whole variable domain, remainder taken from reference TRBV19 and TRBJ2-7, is DGGITQSPKYLFRKEGQNVTLSCEQNLNHDAMYWYRQDPGQGLRLIYYSQIVNDFQKGDIAEGYSVSREKKESFPLTVTSAQKNPTAFYLCATRVGYEQYFGPGTRLTVT.

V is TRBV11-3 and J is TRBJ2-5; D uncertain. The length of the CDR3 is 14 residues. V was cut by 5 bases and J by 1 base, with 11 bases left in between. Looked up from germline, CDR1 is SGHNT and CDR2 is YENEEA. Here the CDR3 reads CASSQRRSQETQYF. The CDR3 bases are TGTGCCAGCAGCCAAAGGCGGTCCCAAGAGACCCAGTACTTC. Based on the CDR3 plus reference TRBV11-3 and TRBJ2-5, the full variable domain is EAGVVQSPRYKIIEKKQPVAFWCNPISGHNTLYWYLQNLGQGPELLIRYENEEAVDDSQLPKDRFSAERLKGVDSTLKIQPAELGDSAVYLCASSQRRSQETQYFGPGTRLLVL.

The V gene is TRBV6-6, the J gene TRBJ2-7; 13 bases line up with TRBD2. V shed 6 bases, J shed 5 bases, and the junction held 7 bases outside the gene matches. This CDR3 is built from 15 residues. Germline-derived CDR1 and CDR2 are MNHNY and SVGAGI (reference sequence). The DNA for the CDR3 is TGTGCCAGCAGGCCGCCGGGACTAGCGGGAAACGAGCAGTACTTC. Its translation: CASRPPGLAGNEQYF.

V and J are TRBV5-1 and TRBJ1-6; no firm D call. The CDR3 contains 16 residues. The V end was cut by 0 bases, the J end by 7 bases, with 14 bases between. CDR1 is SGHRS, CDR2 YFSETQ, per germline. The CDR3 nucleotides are TGCGCCAGCAGCTTGGGAGGCGGCGGAGTGAATTCACCCCTCCACTTT. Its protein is CASSLGGGGVNSPLHF.

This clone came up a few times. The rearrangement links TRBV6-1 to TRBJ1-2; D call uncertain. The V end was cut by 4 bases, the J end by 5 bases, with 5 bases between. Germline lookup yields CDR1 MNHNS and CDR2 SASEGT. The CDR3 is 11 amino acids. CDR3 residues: CASSAGYGYTF. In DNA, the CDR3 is TGTGCCAGCAGTGCCGGTTATGGCTACACCTTC.

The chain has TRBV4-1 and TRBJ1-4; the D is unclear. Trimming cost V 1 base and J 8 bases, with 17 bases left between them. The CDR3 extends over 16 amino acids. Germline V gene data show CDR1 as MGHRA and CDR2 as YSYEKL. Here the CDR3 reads CASSQGESFPGEKLFF. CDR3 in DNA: TGCGCCAGCAGCCAAGGGGAGAGCTTCCCTGGGGAAAAACTGTTTTTT.

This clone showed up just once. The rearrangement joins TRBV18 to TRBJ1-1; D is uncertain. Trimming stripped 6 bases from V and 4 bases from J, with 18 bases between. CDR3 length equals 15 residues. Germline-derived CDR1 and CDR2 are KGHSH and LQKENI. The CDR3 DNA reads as TGTGCCAGCTCTTCTCGCTCAGACATGAGCACTGAAGCTTTCTTT. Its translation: CASSSRSDMSTEAFF.

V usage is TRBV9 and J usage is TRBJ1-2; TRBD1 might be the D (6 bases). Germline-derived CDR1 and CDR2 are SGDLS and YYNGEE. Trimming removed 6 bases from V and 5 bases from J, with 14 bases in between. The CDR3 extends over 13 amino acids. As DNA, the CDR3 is TGTGCCAGCAACGAAGGGACACAATATGGCTACACCTTC. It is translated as CASNEGTQYGYTF.

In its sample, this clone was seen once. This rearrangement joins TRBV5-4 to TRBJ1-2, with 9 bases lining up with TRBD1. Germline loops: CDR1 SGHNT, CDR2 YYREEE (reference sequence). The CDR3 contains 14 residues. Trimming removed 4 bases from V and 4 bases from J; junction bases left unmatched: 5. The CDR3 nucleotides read TGTGCCAGCAGCGAAGGGACAGGGTTCTATGGCTACACCTTC. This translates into CASSEGTGFYGYTF.

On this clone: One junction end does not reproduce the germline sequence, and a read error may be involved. In DNA form, the CDR3 reads TGTGCCAGCAACGAACTAGCGGGAGGGGCGTTCTTC. Residues: CASNELAGGAFF. This chain uses TRBV2 with TRBJ2-7; 13 nucleotides agree with TRBD2. CDR1 is SNHLY and CDR2 is FYNNEI in the germline V gene. CDR3 length: 12 residues. Filled out from reference TRBV2 and TRBJ2-7, the complete variable domain reads EPEVTQTPSHQVTQMGQEVILRCVPISNHLYFYWYRQILGQKVEFLVSFYNNEISEKSEIFDDQFSVERPDGSNFTLKIRSTKLEDSAMYFCASNELAGGAFFGPGTRLTVT.

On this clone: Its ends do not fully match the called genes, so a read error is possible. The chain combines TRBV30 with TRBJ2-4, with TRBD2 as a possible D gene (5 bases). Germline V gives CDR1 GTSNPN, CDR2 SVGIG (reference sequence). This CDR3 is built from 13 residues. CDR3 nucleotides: TGTGCCTGGAGTGCAGGAGGCAAAAACAGTCAGTACTTC. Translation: CAWSAGGKNSQYF.

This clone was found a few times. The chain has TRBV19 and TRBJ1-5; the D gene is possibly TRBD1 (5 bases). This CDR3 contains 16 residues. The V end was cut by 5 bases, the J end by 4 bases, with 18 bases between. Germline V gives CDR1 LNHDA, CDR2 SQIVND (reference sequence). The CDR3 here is CASSLSDTPGNQPQHF. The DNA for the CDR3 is TGTGCCAGTAGTCTTTCGGACACCCCGGGTAATCAGCCCCAGCATTTT.

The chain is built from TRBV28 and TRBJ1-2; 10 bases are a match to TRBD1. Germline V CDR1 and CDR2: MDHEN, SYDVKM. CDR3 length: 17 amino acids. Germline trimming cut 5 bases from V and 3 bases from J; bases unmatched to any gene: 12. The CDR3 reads CASSPNSIGTGDYGYTF. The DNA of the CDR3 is TGTGCCAGCAGTCCCAATTCCATCGGGACAGGGGACTATGGCTACACCTTC.

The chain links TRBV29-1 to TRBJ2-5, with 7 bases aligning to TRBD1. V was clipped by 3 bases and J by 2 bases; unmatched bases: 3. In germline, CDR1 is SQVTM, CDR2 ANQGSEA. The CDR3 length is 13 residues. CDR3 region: CSVDRGQQETQYF. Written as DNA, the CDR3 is TGCAGCGTTGATAGGGGACAGCAAGAGACCCAGTACTTC.

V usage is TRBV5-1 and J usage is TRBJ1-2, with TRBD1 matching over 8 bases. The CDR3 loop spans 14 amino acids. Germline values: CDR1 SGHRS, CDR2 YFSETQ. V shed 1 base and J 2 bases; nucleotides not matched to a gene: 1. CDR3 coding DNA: TGCGCCAGCAGCTTGACAGGGGGAAACTATGGCTACACCTTC. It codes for CASSLTGGNYGYTF.

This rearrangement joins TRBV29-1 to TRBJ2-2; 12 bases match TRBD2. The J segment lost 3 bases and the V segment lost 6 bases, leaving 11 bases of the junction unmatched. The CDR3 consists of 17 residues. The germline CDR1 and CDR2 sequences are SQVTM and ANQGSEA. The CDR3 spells CSVLPSGRAGDTGELFF. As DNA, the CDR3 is TGCAGCGTCCTTCCTAGCGGGAGGGCCGGGGACACCGGGGAGCTGTTTTTT.

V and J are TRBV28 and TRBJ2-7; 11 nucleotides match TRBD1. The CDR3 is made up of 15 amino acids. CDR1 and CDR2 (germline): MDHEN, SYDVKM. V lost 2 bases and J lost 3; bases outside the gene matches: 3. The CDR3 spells CASSLHGTGGYEQYF. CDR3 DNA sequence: TGTGCCAGCAGTTTACACGGGACAGGGGGCTACGAGCAGTACTTC.

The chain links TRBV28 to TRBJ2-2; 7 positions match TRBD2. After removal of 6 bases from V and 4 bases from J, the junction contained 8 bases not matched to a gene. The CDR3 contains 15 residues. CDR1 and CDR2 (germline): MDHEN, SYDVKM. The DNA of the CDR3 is TGTGCCAGCAGCCTGGCTCTAGCGGTCACCGGGGAGCTGTTTTTT. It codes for CASSLALAVTGELFF.

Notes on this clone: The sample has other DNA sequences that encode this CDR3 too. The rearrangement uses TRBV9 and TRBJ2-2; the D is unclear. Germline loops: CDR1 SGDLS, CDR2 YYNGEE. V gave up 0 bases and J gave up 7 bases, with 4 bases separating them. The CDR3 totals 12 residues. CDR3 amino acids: CASSVAGGELFF. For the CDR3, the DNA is TGTGCCAGCAGCGTAGCAGGCGGGGAGCTGTTTTTT.

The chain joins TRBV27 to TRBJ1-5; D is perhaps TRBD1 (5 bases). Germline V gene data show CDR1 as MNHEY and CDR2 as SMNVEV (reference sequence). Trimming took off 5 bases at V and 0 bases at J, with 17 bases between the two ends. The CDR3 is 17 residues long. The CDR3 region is CASSALSGGYSNQPQHF. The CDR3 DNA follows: TGTGCCAGCAGTGCCTTGTCGGGGGGATATAGCAATCAGCCCCAGCATTTT.

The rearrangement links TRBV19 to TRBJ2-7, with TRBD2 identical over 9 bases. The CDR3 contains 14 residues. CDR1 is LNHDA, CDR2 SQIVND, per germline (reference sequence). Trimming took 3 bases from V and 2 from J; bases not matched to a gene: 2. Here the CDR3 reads CASSMREGPYEQYF. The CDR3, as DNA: TGTGCCAGTAGTATGCGGGAGGGCCCCTACGAGCAGTACTTC.

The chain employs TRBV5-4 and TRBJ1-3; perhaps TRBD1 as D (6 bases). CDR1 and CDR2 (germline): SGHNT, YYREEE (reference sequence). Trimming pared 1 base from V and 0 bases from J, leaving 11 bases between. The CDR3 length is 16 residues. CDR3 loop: CASSLNRESSGNTIYF. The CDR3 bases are TGTGCCAGCAGCTTGAACAGGGAGAGCTCTGGAAACACCATATATTTT.

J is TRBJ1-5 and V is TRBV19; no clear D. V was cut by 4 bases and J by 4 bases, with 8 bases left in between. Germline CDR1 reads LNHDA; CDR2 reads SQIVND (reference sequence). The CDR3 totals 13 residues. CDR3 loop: CASSTQPNQPQHF. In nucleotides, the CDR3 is TGTGCCAGTAGTACACAGCCAAATCAGCCCCAGCATTTT.